This T cell receptor (beta chain) was observed in a study of T cell repertoires and HLA-DP antigens. Deep-resolution sequencing targeted approximately 200,000 T cell genomes in pre-culture CD4+ samples. Some clones are missing from TCRdb's copy, which holds only in-frame ones; the method was immunoSEQ multiplex PCR. The sample contains about 110,000 clones, roughly 92% of which appear only once. Concerning this clone: Its antigen is undetermined.

The CDR3 sequence is 14 residues long. Trimming pared 4 bases from V and 7 bases from J, leaving 13 bases between. Germline assignment: CDR1 MNHEY and CDR2 SMNVEV (reference sequence). The TCR comes from a woman between 18 and 29 years old in good health and CMV-seronegative. This chain connects TRBV27 to TRBJ1-4, with no clear D. Specimen: CD4+ T cells from PBMCs. The CDR3: CASSSRARGEKLFF. The CDR3 nucleotides read TGTGCCAGCAGTTCGAGGGCCCGAGGTGAAAAACTGTTTTTT. Filled out from reference TRBV27 and TRBJ1-4, the complete variable domain reads EAQVTQNPRYLITVTGKKLTVTCSQNMNHEYMSWYRQDPGLGLRQIYYSMNVEVTDKGDVPEGYKVSRKEKRNFPLILESPSPNQTSLYFCASSSRARGEKLFFGSGTQLSVL.